This TCR beta chain was found in a study of OX40 agonist ivuxolimab in advanced cancers. Study summary: Dosing consisted of intravenous ivuxolimab at 0.01 to 10 mg/kg every 2 weeks. There were three patients with partial responses, one having hepatocellular carcinoma and two cutaneous melanoma.

Profiling relied on immunoSEQ multiplex PCR, and the TCRdb table lists in-frame clones only, not all of them. The repertoire holds some 37,000 clones, with roughly 81% as singletons. This clone appeared once. V shed 2 bases and J shed 0 bases, with 8 bases lying between them. The germline V gene has CDR1 MNHEY and CDR2 SVGAGI. The CDR3 runs to 16 residues. The gene calls are TRBV6-5 and TRBJ2-6; no reliable D call. The sequence was obtained from an adult with an advanced solid tumor such as melanoma, head and neck, liver or kidney cancer. The starting material was CD4+ or CD8+ T cells sorted from blood, obtained in a trial of the OX40 agonist ivuxolimab. The CDR3 DNA reads TGTGCCAGCAGTTACACCCCCGTCTCTGGGGCCAACGTCCTGACTTTC. It specifies CASSYTPVSGANVLTF.